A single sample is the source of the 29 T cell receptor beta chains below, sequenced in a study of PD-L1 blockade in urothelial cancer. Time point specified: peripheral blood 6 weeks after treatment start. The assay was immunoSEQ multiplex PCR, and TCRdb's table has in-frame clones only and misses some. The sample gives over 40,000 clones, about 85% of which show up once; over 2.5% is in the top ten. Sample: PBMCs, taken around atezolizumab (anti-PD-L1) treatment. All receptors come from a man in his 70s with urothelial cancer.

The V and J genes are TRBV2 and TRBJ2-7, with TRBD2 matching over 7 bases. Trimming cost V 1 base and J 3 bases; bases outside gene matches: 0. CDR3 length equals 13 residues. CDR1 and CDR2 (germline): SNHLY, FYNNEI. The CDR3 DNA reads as TGTGCCAGCAGTGAAGAGCGGGGCTACGAGCAGTACTTC. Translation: CASSEERGYEQYF.

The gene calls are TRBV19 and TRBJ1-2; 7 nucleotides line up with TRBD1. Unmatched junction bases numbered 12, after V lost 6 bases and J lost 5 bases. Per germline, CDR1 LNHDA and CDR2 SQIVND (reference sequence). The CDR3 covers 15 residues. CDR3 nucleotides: TGTGCCAGTAGGAAGAAAGACGACAGGGCGTATGGCTACACCTTC. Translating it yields CASRKKDDRAYGYTF. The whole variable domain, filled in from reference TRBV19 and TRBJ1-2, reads DGGITQSPKYLFRKEGQNVTLSCEQNLNHDAMYWYRQDPGQGLRLIYYSQIVNDFQKGDIAEGYSVSREKKESFPLTVTSAQKNPTAFYLCASRKKDDRAYGYTFGSGTRLTVV.

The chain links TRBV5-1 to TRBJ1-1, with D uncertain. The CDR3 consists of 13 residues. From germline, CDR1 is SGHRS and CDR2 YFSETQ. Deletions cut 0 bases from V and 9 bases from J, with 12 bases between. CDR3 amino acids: CASSLALTRKAFF. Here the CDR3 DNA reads TGCGCCAGCAGCTTGGCCTTAACCAGGAAAGCTTTCTTT.

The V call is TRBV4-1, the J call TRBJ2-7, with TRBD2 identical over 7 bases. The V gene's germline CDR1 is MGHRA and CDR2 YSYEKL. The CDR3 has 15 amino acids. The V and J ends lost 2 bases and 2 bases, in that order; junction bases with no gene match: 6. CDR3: CASSQLLADTYEQYF. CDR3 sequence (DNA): TGCGCCAGCAGCCAACTCCTAGCGGACACCTACGAGCAGTACTTC.

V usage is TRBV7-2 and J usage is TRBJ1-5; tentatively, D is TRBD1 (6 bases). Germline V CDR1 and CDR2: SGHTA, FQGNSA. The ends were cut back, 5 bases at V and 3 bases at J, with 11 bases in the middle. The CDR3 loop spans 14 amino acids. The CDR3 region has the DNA TGTGCCAGCAGCCCCCAGGGGTTCAATCAGCCCCAGCATTTT. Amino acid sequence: CASSPQGFNQPQHF.

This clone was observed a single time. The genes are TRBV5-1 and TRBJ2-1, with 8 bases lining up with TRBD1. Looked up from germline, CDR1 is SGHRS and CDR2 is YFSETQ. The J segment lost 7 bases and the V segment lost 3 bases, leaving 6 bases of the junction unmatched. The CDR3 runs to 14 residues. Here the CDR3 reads CASSSTGGSNEQFF. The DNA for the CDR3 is TGCGCCAGCAGCTCTACAGGGGGTAGTAATGAGCAGTTCTTC.

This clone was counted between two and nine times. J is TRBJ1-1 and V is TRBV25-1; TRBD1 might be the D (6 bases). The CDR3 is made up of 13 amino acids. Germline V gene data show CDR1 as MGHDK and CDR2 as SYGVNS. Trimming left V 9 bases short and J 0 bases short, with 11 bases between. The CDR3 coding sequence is TGTGCCAGTTCGGGACAAGTGAACACTGAAGCTTTCTTT. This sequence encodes CASSGQVNTEAFF. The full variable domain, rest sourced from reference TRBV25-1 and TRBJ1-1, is EADIYQTPRYLVIGTGKKITLECSQTMGHDKMYWYQQDPGMELHLIHYSYGVNSTEKGDLSSESTVSRIRTEHFPLTLESARPSHTSQYLCASSGQVNTEAFFGQGTRLTVV.

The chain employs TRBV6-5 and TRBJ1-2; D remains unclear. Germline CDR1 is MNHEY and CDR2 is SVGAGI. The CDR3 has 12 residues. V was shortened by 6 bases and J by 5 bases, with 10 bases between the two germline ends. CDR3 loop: CASSQTGYGYTF. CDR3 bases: TGTGCCAGCAGCCAAACGGGGTATGGCTACACCTTC.

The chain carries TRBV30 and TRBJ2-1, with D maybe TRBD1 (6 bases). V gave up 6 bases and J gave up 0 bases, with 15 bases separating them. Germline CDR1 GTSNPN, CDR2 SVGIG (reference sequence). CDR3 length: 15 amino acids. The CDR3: CACLQGLSSYNEQFF. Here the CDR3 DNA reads TGTGCCTGCCTACAGGGTCTAAGCTCCTACAATGAGCAGTTCTTC.

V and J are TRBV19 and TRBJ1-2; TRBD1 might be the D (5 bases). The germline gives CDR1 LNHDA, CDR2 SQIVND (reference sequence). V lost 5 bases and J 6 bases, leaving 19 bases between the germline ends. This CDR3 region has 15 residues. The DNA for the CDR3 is TGTGCCAGTAGTTTTACTGGGGGGGTACTGGATGGCTACACCTTC. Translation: CASSFTGGVLDGYTF.

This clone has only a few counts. The CDR3 DNA follows: TGTGCCAGCACCCCAAGGGGGGGCACTGAAGCTTTCTTT. It translates to CASTPRGGTEAFF. The J gene is TRBJ1-1, the V gene TRBV25-1; TRBD1 might be the D (6 bases). Germline lookup yields CDR1 MGHDK and CDR2 SYGVNS. V lost 7 bases and J lost 4, with 13 bases in between. The CDR3 has 13 amino acids.

CDR3 residues: CAGSTGSNQPQHF. The DNA of the CDR3 is TGTGCCGGATCGACGGGTAGCAATCAGCCCCAGCATTTT. This rearrangement joins TRBV19 to TRBJ1-5; D gene uncertain. In germline, CDR1 is LNHDA, CDR2 SQIVND (reference sequence). Trimming took off 11 bases at V and 0 bases at J, with 11 bases between the two ends. This CDR3 is built from 13 residues. The full variable domain, its missing parts supplied by reference TRBV19 and TRBJ1-5, is DGGITQSPKYLFRKEGQNVTLSCEQNLNHDAMYWYRQDPGQGLRLIYYSQIVNDFQKGDIAEGYSVSREKKESFPLTVTSAQKNPTAFYLCAGSTGSNQPQHFGDGTRLSIL.

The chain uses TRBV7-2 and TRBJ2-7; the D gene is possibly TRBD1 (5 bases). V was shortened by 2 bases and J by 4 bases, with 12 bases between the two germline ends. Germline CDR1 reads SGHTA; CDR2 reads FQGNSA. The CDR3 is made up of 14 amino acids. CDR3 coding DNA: TGTGCCAGCAGCTTACGGCGTAAGGGGTACGAGCAGTACTTC. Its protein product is CASSLRRKGYEQYF.

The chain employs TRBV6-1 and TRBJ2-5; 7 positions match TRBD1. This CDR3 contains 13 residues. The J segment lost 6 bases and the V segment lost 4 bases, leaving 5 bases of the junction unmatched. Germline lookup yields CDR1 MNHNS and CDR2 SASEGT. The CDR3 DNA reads TGTGCCAGCAGTGCTACTAGGGGGCAGACCCAGTACTTC. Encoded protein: CASSATRGQTQYF.

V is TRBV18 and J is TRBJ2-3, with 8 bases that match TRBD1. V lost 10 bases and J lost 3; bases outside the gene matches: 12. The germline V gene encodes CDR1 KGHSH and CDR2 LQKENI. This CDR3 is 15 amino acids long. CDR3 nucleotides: TGTGCCACCATCCAAAACACAGGGGGTACAGATACGCAGTATTTT. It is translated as CATIQNTGGTDTQYF.

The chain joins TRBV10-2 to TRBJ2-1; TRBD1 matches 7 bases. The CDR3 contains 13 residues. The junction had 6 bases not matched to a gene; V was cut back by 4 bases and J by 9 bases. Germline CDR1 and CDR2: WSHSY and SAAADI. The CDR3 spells CASSAAGGSEQFF. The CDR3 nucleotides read TGCGCCAGCAGTGCTGCAGGGGGATCTGAGCAGTTCTTC.

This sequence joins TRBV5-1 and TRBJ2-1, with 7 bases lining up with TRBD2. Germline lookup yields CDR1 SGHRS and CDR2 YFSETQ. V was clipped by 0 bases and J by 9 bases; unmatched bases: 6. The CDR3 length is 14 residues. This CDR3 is CASSLAGGWAEQFF. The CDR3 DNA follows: TGCGCCAGCAGCTTGGCGGGAGGTTGGGCTGAGCAGTTCTTC. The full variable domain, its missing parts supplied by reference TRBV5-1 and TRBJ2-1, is KAGVTQTPRYLIKTRGQQVTLSCSPISGHRSVSWYQQTPGQGLQFLFEYFSETQRNKGNFPGRFSGRQFSNSRSEMNVSTLELGDSALYLCASSLAGGWAEQFFGPGTRLTVL.

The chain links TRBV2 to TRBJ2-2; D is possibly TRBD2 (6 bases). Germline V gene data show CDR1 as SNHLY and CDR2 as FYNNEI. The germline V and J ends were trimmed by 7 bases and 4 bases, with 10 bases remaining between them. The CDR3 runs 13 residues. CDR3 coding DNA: TGTGCCAGCACGGGACTGTTCACCGGGGAGCTGTTTTTT. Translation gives CASTGLFTGELFF.

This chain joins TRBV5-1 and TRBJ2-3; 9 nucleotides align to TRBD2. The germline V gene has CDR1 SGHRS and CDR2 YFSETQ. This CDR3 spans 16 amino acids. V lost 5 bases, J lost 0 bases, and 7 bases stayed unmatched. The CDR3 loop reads CASREGLAGSTDTQYF. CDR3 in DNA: TGCGCCAGCAGGGAGGGCCTAGCGGGAAGCACAGATACGCAGTATTTT.

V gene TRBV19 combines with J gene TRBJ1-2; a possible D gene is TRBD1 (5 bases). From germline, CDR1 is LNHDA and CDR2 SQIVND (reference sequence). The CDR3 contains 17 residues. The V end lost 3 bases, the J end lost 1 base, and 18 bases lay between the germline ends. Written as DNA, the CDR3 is TGTGCCAGTAGTATGACGACAGAGCTAGAATTTAACTATGGCTACACCTTC. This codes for CASSMTTELEFNYGYTF.

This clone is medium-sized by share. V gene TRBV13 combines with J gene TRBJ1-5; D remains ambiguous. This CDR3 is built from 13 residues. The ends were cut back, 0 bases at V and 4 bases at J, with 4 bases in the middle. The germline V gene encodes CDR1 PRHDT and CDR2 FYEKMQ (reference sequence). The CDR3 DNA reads TGTGCCAGCAGCTTAGGTCAGAATCAGCCCCAGCATTTT. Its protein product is CASSLGQNQPQHF.

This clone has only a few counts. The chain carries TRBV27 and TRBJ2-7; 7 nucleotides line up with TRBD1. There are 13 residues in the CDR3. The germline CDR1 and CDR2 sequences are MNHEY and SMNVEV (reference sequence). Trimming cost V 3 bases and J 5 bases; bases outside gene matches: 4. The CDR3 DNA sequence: TGTGCCAGCAGTTTGAACAGGGGAAACGAGCAGTACTTC. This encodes CASSLNRGNEQYF.

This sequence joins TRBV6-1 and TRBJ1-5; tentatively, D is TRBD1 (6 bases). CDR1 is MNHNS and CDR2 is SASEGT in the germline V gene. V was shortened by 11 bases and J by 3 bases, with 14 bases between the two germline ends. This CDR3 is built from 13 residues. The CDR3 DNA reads TGTGCCTCCCAACAGGGCTTCAATCAGCCCCAGCATTTT. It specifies CASQQGFNQPQHF.

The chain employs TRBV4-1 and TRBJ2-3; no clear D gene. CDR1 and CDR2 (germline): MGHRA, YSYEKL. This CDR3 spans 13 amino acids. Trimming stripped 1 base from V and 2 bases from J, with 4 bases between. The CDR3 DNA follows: TGCGCCAGCAGCCAAGGCGTCACAGATACGCAGTATTTT. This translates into CASSQGVTDTQYF.

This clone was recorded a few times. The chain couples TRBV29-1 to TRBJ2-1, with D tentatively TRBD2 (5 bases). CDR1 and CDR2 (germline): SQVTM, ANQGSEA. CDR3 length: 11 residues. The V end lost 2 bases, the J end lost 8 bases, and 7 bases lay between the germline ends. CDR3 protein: CSVESGYEQFF. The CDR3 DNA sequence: TGCAGCGTTGAATCGGGGTATGAGCAGTTCTTC.

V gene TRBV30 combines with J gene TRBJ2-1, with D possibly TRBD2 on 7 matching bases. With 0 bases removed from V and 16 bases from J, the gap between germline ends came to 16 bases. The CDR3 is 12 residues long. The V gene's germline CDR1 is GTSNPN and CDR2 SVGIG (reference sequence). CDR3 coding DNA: TGTGCCTGGAGTGTACAAGGGGGAGGGACCTTCTTC. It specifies CAWSVQGGGTFF.

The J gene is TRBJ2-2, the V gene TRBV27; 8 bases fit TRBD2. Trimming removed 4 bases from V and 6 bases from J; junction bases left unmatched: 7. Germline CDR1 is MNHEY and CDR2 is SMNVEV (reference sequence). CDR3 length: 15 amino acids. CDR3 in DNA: TGTGCCAGCAGTTCTTCAGCGGGAGCCGCCGGGGAGCTGTTTTTT. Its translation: CASSSSAGAAGELFF.

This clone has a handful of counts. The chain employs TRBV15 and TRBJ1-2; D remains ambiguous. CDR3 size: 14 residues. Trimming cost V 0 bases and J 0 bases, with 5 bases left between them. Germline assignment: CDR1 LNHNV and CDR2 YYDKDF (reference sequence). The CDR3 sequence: CATSRDPANYGYTF. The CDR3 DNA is TGTGCCACCAGCAGAGATCCAGCTAACTATGGCTACACCTTC.

CDR3 protein: CASSEALRGNQPQHF. The DNA of the CDR3 is TGTGCCAGCAGTGAAGCGCTTCGGGGAAATCAGCCCCAGCATTTT. The chain uses TRBV6-1 and TRBJ1-5, with D unclear. Trimming pared 0 bases from V and 4 bases from J, leaving 10 bases between. The CDR3 covers 15 residues. The germline V gene encodes CDR1 MNHNS and CDR2 SASEGT.